These T cell receptor beta chains were read from a single sample in a study of shared clonotypes between healthy human individuals. Assay: immunoSEQ multiplex PCR; the TCRdb copy retains only in-frame clones and omits some. The table lists about 710,000 clones, roughly 73% of them singletons. The sequenced sample consisted of memory CD4+ T cells sorted from blood. The receptors were gathered from a woman aged 25 to 45 in good health. Each CDR3 is given with its conserved first and last residue. The order of the fields is D gene, J gene, V gene, clone size, CDR3 DNA, CDR3 protein. D genes are given only for firm matches. Rows may omit the clone size; those that give it use once, few, many or a size class.

NA,TRBJ1-5,TRBV28,NA,TGTGCCAGCAGTTTGTTGGGACTAGGTTATAGCAATCAGCCCCAGCATTTT,CASSLLGLGYSNQPQHF
NA,TRBJ2-1,TRBV9,NA,TGTGCCAGCAGCAGGTGGGAGACCTCAGGTACTGAGCAGTTCTTC,CASSRWETSGTEQFF
NA,TRBJ2-3,TRBV7-2,few,TGTGCCAGCAGCTTTCCAGCCACAGATACGCAGTATTTT,CASSFPATDTQYF
TRBD1,TRBJ1-1,TRBV28,NA,TGTGCCAGCACTAGACAGGGGGCCGGTAACACTGAAGCTTTCTTT,CASTRQGAGNTEAFF
TRBD2,TRBJ2-7,TRBV11-2,once,TGTGCCAGCAGCTCGCCTAGCGGGAGCTCCTACGAGCAGTACTTC,CASSSPSGSSYEQYF
NA,TRBJ1-2,TRBV4-1,NA,TGCGCCAGCAGCAAGACGGGGGGGTTAAACTATGGCTACACCTTC,CASSKTGGLNYGYTF
NA,TRBJ1-5,TRBV10-1,NA,TGCGCCAGCACCAGACAGGTCAATCAGCCCCAGCATTTT,CASTRQVNQPQHF
NA,TRBJ2-7,TRBV5-5,NA,TGTGCCAGCAGCTTGGCCTGGGATCCTAGCTCCTACGAGCAGTACTTC,CASSLAWDPSSYEQYF
NA,TRBJ1-1,TRBV7-9,NA,TGTGCCAGCAGCTTATTGGGATCACCCGAAGCTTTCTTT,CASSLLGSPEAFF
TRBD2,TRBJ2-5,TRBV2,NA,TGTGCCAGCGGGAAGGCTAGCGGGAGCCAAGAGACCCAGTACTTC,CASGKASGSQETQYF
NA,TRBJ1-3,TRBV5-4,NA,TGTGCCAGCAGCAGCTTGGGCGAGGGCCCCGGAAACACCATATATTTT,CASSSLGEGPGNTIYF
NA,TRBJ2-3,TRBV15,NA,TGTGCCACCAGGGGAGGCTCAAGTCTCACAGATACGCAGTATTTT,CATRGGSSLTDTQYF
NA,TRBJ2-2,TRBV6-5,NA,TGTGCCAGCAGACAGGGGAACACCGGGGAGCTGTTTTTT,CASRQGNTGELFF
NA,TRBJ1-4,TRBV7-9,NA,TGTGCCAGCAGACATGCGCAGCCGGGAACCGATGGGGAAAAACTGTTTTTT,CASRHAQPGTDGEKLFF
NA,TRBJ1-1,TRBV7-9,NA,TGTGCCAGCAGCTTAGGACAGGCCACTGAAGCTTTCTTT,CASSLGQATEAFF
NA,TRBJ1-1,TRBV6-6,NA,TGTGCCAGCAGTTACGCCATGAACACTGAAGCTTTCTTT,CASSYAMNTEAFF
NA,TRBJ1-4,TRBV7-6,NA,TGTGCCAGCAGCTTATTTCCCAAGGGTCAACTAAATGAAAAACTGTTTTTT,CASSLFPKGQLNEKLFF
NA,TRBJ2-1,TRBV5-1,NA,TGCGCCAGCAGCTTGGATACGCGAATTTACAATGAGCAGTTCTTC,CASSLDTRIYNEQFF
TRBD1,TRBJ1-1,TRBV7-8,NA,TGTGCCAGCAGCCAGTCAGGGACAGTCCGGAACACTGAAGCTTTCTTT,CASSQSGTVRNTEAFF
TRBD2,TRBJ2-4,TRBV5-6,NA,TGTGCCAGCAGCTTGGTCAGCGGGACTAGCGGGAGGGAAAACATTCAGTACTTC,CASSLVSGTSGRENIQYF